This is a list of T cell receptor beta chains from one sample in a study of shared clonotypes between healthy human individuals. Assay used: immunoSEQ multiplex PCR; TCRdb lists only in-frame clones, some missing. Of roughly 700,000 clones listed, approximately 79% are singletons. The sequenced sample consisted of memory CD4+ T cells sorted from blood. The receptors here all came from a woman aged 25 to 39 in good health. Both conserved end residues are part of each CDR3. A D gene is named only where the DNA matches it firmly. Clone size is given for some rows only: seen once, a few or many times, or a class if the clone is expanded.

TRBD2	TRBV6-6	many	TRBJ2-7	TGTGCCAGCAGTTACGGTTCTAGCGGGATCGAGCAGTACTTC	CASSYGSSGIEQYF
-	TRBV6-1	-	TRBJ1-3	TGTGCCAGCGCCCCAGGAGGAGGGTTTGGAAACACCATATATTTT	CASAPGGGFGNTIYF
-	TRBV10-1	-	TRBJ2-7	TGCGCCAGCAGTGACGGGACACCGAACGAGCAGTACTTC	CASSDGTPNEQYF
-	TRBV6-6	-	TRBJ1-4	TGTGCCAGCAGGAGACAGGAAACTAATGAAAAACTGTTTTTT	CASRRQETNEKLFF
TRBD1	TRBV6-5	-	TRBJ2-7	TGTGCCAGCAGTGCCCTGTGGGACAGGCCTTACGAGCAGTACTTC	CASSALWDRPYEQYF
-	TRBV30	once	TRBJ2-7	TGTGCCTGGAGTCGAAATAACTACGAGCAGTACTTC	CAWSRNNYEQYF
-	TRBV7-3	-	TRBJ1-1	TGTGCCAGCAGCCGCGACCTGAGCACTGAAGCTTTCTTT	CASSRDLSTEAFF
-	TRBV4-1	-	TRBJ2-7	TGCGCCAGCAGCCCACGGGTCTCCTACGAGCAGTACTTC	CASSPRVSYEQYF
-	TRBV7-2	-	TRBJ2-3	TGTGCCAGCAGCTTAGACCAGAGAGATACGCAGTATTTT	CASSLDQRDTQYF
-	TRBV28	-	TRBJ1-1	TGTGCCAGCAGTAGAGGGACATCTGGGGAAACTGAAGCTTTCTTT	CASSRGTSGETEAFF
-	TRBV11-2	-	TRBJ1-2	TGTGCCAGCAGCCAAGATCATTTCGGTGGCTACACCTTC	CASSQDHFGGYTF
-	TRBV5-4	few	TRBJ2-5	TGTGCCAGCAGCTTGGAGACTCAAGAGACCCAGTACTTC	CASSLETQETQYF
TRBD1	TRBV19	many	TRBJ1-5	TGTGCCAGTAGTGTCCTCGGACAGGGGGCGTATCAGCCCCAGCATTTT	CASSVLGQGAYQPQHF
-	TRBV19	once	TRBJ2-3	TGTGCCAGTAGTATGTTGTCCGGGCTTCTAACAGATACGCAGTATTTT	CASSMLSGLLTDTQYF
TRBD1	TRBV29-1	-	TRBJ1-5	TGCAGCGTTGCGGTGACAGGGAGTCAGCCCCAGCATTTT	CSVAVTGSQPQHF
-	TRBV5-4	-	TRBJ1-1	TGTGCCAGCAGGAGCACGGCCGGCACTGAAGCTTTCTTT	CASRSTAGTEAFF
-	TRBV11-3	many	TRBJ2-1	TGTGCCAGCAGCTCGGCCGGGACTCCCCAGATCTTC	CASSSAGTPQIF
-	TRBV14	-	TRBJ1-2	TGTGCCAGCAGCCAAGTACAGTTTTATGGCTACACCTTC	CASSQVQFYGYTF
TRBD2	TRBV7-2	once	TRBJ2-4	TGTGCCAGCAGCCCACCGGGACTAGAGGACATTCAGTACTTC	CASSPPGLEDIQYF
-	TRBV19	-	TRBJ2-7	TGTGCCAGTAGCCGACAGTCTTCCGCCTACGAGCAGTACTTC	CASSRQSSAYEQYF
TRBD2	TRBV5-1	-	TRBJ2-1	TGCGCCAGCAGCTTTCTAGCGGGGGACTCCAATGAGCAGTTCTTC	CASSFLAGDSNEQFF
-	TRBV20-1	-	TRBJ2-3	TGCAGTGCTAAGGGGCCTGGTACGCAGTATTTT	CSAKGPGTQYF
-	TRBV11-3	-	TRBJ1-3	TGTGCCAGCAGCTTAGGTGGCTCTGGAAACACCATATATTTT	CASSLGGSGNTIYF
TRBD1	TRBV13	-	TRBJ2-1	TGTGCCAGCAGCTCTTGGGACAGGGACAATGAGCAGTTCTTC	CASSSWDRDNEQFF
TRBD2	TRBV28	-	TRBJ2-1	TGTGCCAGCAGTCTCCAGCGGGGTGTTCCTAATGAGCAGTTCTTC	CASSLQRGVPNEQFF
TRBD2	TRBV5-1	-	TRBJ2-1	TGCGCCAGCAGACTAGCGGGAGGGCCCTCAGTAAATGAGCAGTTCTTC	CASRLAGGPSVNEQFF
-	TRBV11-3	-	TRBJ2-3	TGTGCCAGCCAAACGGGGGATACGCAGTATTTT	CASQTGDTQYF
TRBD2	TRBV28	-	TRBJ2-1	TGTGCCAGCAGCCTCATGGCACTAGCGGGAGTGAGTGAGCAGTTCTTC	CASSLMALAGVSEQFF
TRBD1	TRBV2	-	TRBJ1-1	TGTGCCAGCTCCCAGAGGACAGGGGCCTTGAACACTGAAGCTTTCTTT	CASSQRTGALNTEAFF
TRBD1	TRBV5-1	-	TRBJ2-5	TGCGCCAGCAGGAGGGGACAGGACCAAGAGACCCAGTACTTC	CASRRGQDQETQYF
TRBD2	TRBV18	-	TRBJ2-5	TGTGCCAGCTCATTTTCCCGGGAGGGCCTGGGGACCCAGTACTTC	CASSFSREGLGTQYF
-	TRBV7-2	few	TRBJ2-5	TGTGCCAGCAGCCCGCCGGGGGCCATGGAGACCCAGTACTTC	CASSPPGAMETQYF
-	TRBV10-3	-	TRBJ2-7	TGTGCCATCAGTGACCCCGGGACATTAATTTCCTACGAGCAGTACTTC	CAISDPGTLISYEQYF
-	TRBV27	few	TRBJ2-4	TGTGCCAGCATGGTCACCGACAGTGCTCTAGCCAAAAACATTCAGTACTTC	CASMVTDSALAKNIQYF
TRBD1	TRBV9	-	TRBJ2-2	TGTGCCAGCAGCCCGATTCCACAGGGGACCGGGGAGCTGTTTTTT	CASSPIPQGTGELFF
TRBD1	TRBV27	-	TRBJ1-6	TGTGCCAGCAGTTTCTCGGGACAGGGTTCTTCCCTTCGTAATTCACCCCTCCACTTT	CASSFSGQGSSLRNSPLHF
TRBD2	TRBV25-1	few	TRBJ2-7	TGTGCCACCGAAAAGGGCGGGGGGGAGCAGTACTTC	CATEKGGGEQYF
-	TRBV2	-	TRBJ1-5	TGTGCCAGCATGGAGGACATTCTGAGCAATCAGCCCCAGCATTTT	CASMEDILSNQPQHF
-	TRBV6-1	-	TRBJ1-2	TGTGCCAGCAGTGTCCCCCGGACGGCAGGGCTCTATGGCTACACCTTC	CASSVPRTAGLYGYTF
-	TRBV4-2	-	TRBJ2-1	TGTGCCAGCAGCCAAGATCTTCTAGCGACCTACAATGAGCAGTTCTTC	CASSQDLLATYNEQFF
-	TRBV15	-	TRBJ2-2	TGTGCCACCAGCAGAGGGGACATCATAACCGGGGAGCTGTTTTTT	CATSRGDIITGELFF
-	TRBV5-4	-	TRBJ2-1	TGTGCCAGCAGCCAGCTCGGGAATGAGCAGTTCTTC	CASSQLGNEQFF
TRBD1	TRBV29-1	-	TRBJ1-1	TGCAGCGTCGGGGACAGGCTGAACACTGAAGCTTTCTTT	CSVGDRLNTEAFF
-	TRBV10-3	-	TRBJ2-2	TGTGCCATCAGTGAGACAGGGACGCACACCGGGGAGCTGTTTTTT	CAISETGTHTGELFF
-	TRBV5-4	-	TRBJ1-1	TGTGCCAGCAGCTTGCCAGGGACTGAAGCTTTCTTT	CASSLPGTEAFF
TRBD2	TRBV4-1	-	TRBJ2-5	TGCGCCAGCAGCCACTGGGGAGGGGAGACCCAGTACTTC	CASSHWGGETQYF
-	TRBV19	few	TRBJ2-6	TGTGCCAGTACCATTGGGGCTGGCAGAAGACTCTCTGGGGCCAACGTCCTGACTTTC	CASTIGAGRRLSGANVLTF
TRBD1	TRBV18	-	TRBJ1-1	TGTGCCAGCTCACCCTCAGGGGGCGAGACTGAAGCTTTCTTT	CASSPSGGETEAFF
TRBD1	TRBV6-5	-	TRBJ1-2	TGTGCCAGCAGGTACCTAGAAGGCGACAGGGGAAGCGGCTACACCTTC	CASRYLEGDRGSGYTF
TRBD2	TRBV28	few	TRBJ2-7	TGTGCCAGCAGTTGGGCTAGCGGATTCTACGAGCAGTACTTC	CASSWASGFYEQYF
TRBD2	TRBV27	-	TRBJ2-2	TGTGCCACCACCGGGACTAGCGGCACCGGGGAGCTGTTTTTT	CATTGTSGTGELFF
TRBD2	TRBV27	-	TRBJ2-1	TGTGCCAGCAGTTTGCGTCCGGGACTAGCGGGAGGACACAATGAGCAGTTCTTC	CASSLRPGLAGGHNEQFF
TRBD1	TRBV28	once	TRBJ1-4	TGTGCCAGCAGCTATTTGCCGGGACAGGGGGGTGAAAAACTGTTTTTT	CASSYLPGQGGEKLFF